This record covers a single TCR beta chain. The investigators amplified TCR beta CDR3 regions from RNA transcripts. A set of HTBI primers served as the primers for a first-round RT-PCR of the TCR CDR3. Each CDR3 protein is one row after TCRdb ran MiXCR on the multiplex PCR reads. Seen here are around 450,000 distinct CDR3 sequences, approximately 14% observed once, and the top ten hold 14%. The data are from a study of T cells in Graves' hyperthyroidism and ophthalmopathy. This CDR3 is 14 amino acids long. Germline assignment: CDR1 SGHAT and CDR2 FQNNGV. Trimming pared 0 bases from V and 3 bases from J, leaving 9 bases between. The definition of stable Graves' hyperthyroidism was no ophthalmopathy progression within 18 months. Newly diagnosed patients aged 18 to 65 had hyperthyroidism of under 2 months' duration. This sample holds PBMCs from roughly 10 ml fresh peripheral blood.

The chain links TRBV11-2 to TRBJ2-7, with D tentatively TRBD1 or TRBD2 (6 bases each). The clonotype comes from a woman aged 18-30 years with Graves' hyperthyroidism. The sample comprised blood. The CDR3 loop is CASSLEGGLYEQYF. In DNA, the CDR3 is TGTGCCAGCAGCTTAGAAGGGGGGCTCTACGAGCAGTACTTC.